What follows describes a single TCR beta chain. Its antigen remains unidentified. No quality values exist for individual bases; no much larger clone is one base distant. The CDR3 contains 13 residues, cysteine and phenylalanine counted. Only the CDR3 portion is preserved as DNA: 39 bases, with reading frame beginning at the first base. CDR1 SGHRS and CDR2 YFSETQ are derived from the germline V gene. Trimming costs V 3 bases and J 3 bases, and their ends lie 7 bases apart. Library creation used the immunoSEQ multiplex PCR assay. The source is immuneACCESS, and TCRdb retained only in-frame sequences with V and J called. Part of the clones is not carried over; for the studies checked, unresolved V genes explain less than half of this, and the remainder is unexplained. The sample has about 54,000 clones on record, roughly 69% of them singletons. The top ten clones comprise approximately 5% of the sample.

This sample was taken from a study of CD4+ T cells in melanoma (dated by TCRdb to the early 2020s). Regarding the research as a whole: Neoantigen-specific CD4+ T cells in human melanoma were investigated in the study.

The donors were melanoma patients. Here is what the overall study found, with its caveats: Neoantigen-specific CD4+ T cells in melanoma were reported to have a range of differentiation states. Neoantigen-specific CD4+ T cells were reported to be correlated with the function of CD8+ T cells, macrophages and B cells.

Sequenced sample: tumor tissue. This TCR was sampled from a human donor with melanoma. The chain is made from TRBV5-1 and TRBJ1-5; a tentative D match to TRBD1 spans 5 bases. The CDR3 protein: CASSWGLNQPQHF. The DNA reads TGCGCCAGCAGCTGGGGACTCAATCAGCCCCAGCATTTT. The CDR3, completed at both ends by the reference TRBV5-1 and TRBJ1-5 genes, gives the full variable domain KAGVTQTPRYLIKTRGQQVTLSCSPISGHRSVSWYQQTPGQGLQFLFEYFSETQRNKGNFPGRFSGRQFSNSRSEMNVSTLELGDSALYLCASSWGLNQPQHFGDGTRLSIL.